One and the same sample provided the 13 T cell receptor beta chains below, sequenced in a study of T cells in Graves' hyperthyroidism and ophthalmopathy. Authors of the study amplified TCR beta CDR3 regions from RNA transcripts. Carried out on the TCR CDR3, a first-round RT-PCR used the HTBI primer set. TCRdb re-called the multiplex PCR reads with MiXCR, one entry per CDR3 protein. Here the sample spans hundreds of thousands of distinct CDR3 sequences, around a sixth being singletons. The sequenced sample consisted of blood. The receptors stem from a woman aged 18 to 35 with Graves' hyperthyroidism that later progressed to Graves' ophthalmopathy.

This clonotype was detected many times. The chain is built from TRBV29-1 and TRBJ2-1, with 7 bases identical to TRBD1. Trimming took 7 bases from V and 3 from J; bases not matched to a gene: 9. This CDR3 has 14 amino acids. CDR1 SQVTM and CDR2 ANQGSEA come from the germline V gene. CDR3 residues: CSADRDRNYNEQFF. CDR3 in DNA: TGCAGCGCCGACCGGGACAGAAACTACAATGAGCAGTTCTTC.

This clonotype has more than one count but fewer than ten. The genes are TRBV7-2 and TRBJ1-3, with no clear D. Trimming shortened V by 3 bases and J by 0 bases, and 12 bases separated the two germline ends. CDR1 and CDR2 (germline): SGHTA, FQGNSA. The CDR3 loop spans 16 amino acids. The CDR3 DNA reads as TGTGCCAGCAGCTTGACTGAGTACAACTCTGGAAACACCATATATTTT. Encoded protein: CASSLTEYNSGNTIYF. The full variable domain, with the rest looked up from reference TRBV7-2 and TRBJ1-3, is GAGVSQSPSNKVTEKGKDVELRCDPISGHTALYWYRQSLGQGLEFLIYFQGNSAPDKSGLPSDRFSAERTGGSVSTLTIQRTQQEDSAVYLCASSLTEYNSGNTIYFGEGSWLTVV.

V gene TRBV5-6 combines with J gene TRBJ2-1; D is possibly TRBD1 or TRBD2 (5 bases each). The CDR3 sequence is 15 residues long. V was cut by 0 bases and J by 7 bases, with 14 bases left in between. CDR1 and CDR2 (germline): SGHDT, YYEEEE. CDR3 in amino acids: CASSLVGVPSNEQFF. CDR3 coding DNA: TGTGCCAGCAGCTTGGTGGGGGTCCCCTCAAATGAGCAGTTCTTC.

This clonotype was seen repeatedly, ten times or more. This chain links TRBV7-9 with TRBJ2-7; 13 bases agree with TRBD2. J gave up 0 bases and V 4 bases, and 3 bases lay outside the gene matches. This CDR3 comprises 16 residues. The V gene's germline CDR1 is SEHNR and CDR2 FQNEAQ (reference sequence). CDR3 bases: TGTGCCAGCAGCTGGGGGACTAGCGGGACCTCCTACGAGCAGTACTTC. Amino acid sequence: CASSWGTSGTSYEQYF.

The chain combines TRBV9 with TRBJ2-2; the match to TRBD2 covers 13 bases. V was clipped by 6 bases and J by 6 bases; unmatched bases: 8. The CDR3 spans 16 residues. CDR1 and CDR2 (germline): SGDLS, YYNGEE. The DNA of the CDR3 is TGTGCCAGCACCACTAGCGGGAGGGCCGACTCCGGGGAGCTGTTTTTT. Translated: CASTTSGRADSGELFF.

This clonotype has a count of ten or more. The chain is built from TRBV2 and TRBJ1-2; TRBD1 aligns across 9 bases. Losses at the gene ends were 8 bases for V and 7 bases for J; bases not matched to a gene: 14. The CDR3 length is 15 residues. Germline CDR1 reads SNHLY; CDR2 reads FYNNEI. CDR3 DNA: TGTGCCAGCGAAGGGGATACACAGGGGGCCTTTGGCTACACCTTC. This encodes CASEGDTQGAFGYTF.

This clonotype was found many times. The rearrangement links TRBV2 to TRBJ1-4; D remains ambiguous. CDR3 length: 12 amino acids. CDR1 is SNHLY and CDR2 is FYNNEI in the germline V gene. The V and J ends lost 3 bases and 10 bases respectively, with 9 bases between them. In DNA form, the CDR3 reads TGTGCCAGCAGTGAGGCGGTGGGAAAACTGTTTTTT. This translates into CASSEAVGKLFF.

Only a few counts were recorded for this clonotype. The chain combines TRBV20-1 with TRBJ2-5; no reliable D call. The germline V gene encodes CDR1 DFQATT and CDR2 SNEGSKA (reference sequence). V was clipped by 5 bases and J by 3 bases, with 4 bases between them. The CDR3 totals 10 residues. CDR3 loop: CSAVEETQYF. The DNA for the CDR3 is TGCAGTGCTGTTGAAGAGACCCAGTACTTC.

This clonotype was seen at least ten times. The chain combines TRBV20-1 with TRBJ2-7; D gene ambiguous. CDR1 and CDR2 (germline): DFQATT, SNEGSKA (reference sequence). Trimming removed 0 bases from V and 6 bases from J, with 6 bases in between. The CDR3 runs 11 residues. This chain's CDR3 is CSARDGVEQYF. As DNA, the CDR3 is TGCAGTGCTAGAGATGGGGTCGAGCAGTACTTC.

The chain recombines TRBV6-5 with TRBJ2-7, with D hard to call. The CDR3 extends over 13 amino acids. Germline loops: CDR1 MNHEY, CDR2 SVGAGI. The V end lost 0 bases, the J end lost 2 bases, and 5 bases lay between the germline ends. CDR3 residues: CASSYSWAYEQYF. The CDR3 nucleotides are TGTGCCAGCAGTTACTCGTGGGCCTACGAGCAGTACTTC.

This clonotype was seen ten or more times. J is TRBJ1-1 and V is TRBV2; 11 nucleotides line up with TRBD1. In germline, CDR1 is SNHLY, CDR2 FYNNEI. With 6 bases clipped from V and 3 bases from J, the junction kept 6 bases outside the gene matches. This CDR3 is 15 amino acids long. In nucleotides, the CDR3 is TGTGCCAGCAGGGGACAGGGGGTAGCGTACACTGAAGCTTTCTTT. Protein sequence: CASRGQGVAYTEAFF.

In its sample, this clonotype was seen many times. The chain employs TRBV5-1 and TRBJ2-1, with 10 bases that match TRBD2. Germline V gene lookup returns CDR1 SGHRS and CDR2 YFSETQ. V trimming: 4 bases; J trimming: 4 bases; junction bases outside the gene matches: 8. CDR3 size: 16 residues. CDR3 residues: CASSLDGLAVYNEQFF. The CDR3 DNA is TGCGCCAGCAGCCTGGATGGACTAGCGGTATACAATGAGCAGTTCTTC.

This clonotype was seen many times. The chain joins TRBV28 to TRBJ2-5; 9 bases match TRBD1. J gave up 1 base and V 10 bases, and 7 bases lay outside the gene matches. The CDR3 loop spans 14 amino acids. Germline assignment: CDR1 MDHEN and CDR2 SYDVKM. CDR3: CAISDRGGQETQYF. The CDR3, as DNA: TGTGCCATTTCGGACAGGGGCGGCCAAGAGACCCAGTACTTC.